These 13 T cell receptor beta chains originate from one sample sequenced in a study of CD8 T cells in Susac syndrome. Reverse transcription of about 0.45 to 1 ug RNA was performed with random hexamers. MiXCR, run by TCRdb on the immunoSEQ multiplex PCR reads, gives a single entry per CDR3 protein. Of roughly 180,000 distinct CDR3 sequences listed, about 94% were seen once; the top ten hold about 0.1%. The sample consisted of CD4+ T cells from PBMCs. Every receptor here comes from a human donor in good health.

V usage is TRBV20-1 and J usage is TRBJ1-5, with a tentative D call TRBD1 (5 bases). CDR1 DFQATT and CDR2 SNEGSKA come from the germline V gene (reference sequence). The CDR3 sequence is 16 residues long. V shed 2 bases and J shed 2 bases, with 16 bases lying between them. The CDR3, as DNA: TGCAGTGCTAGAATCCCTGGGGGGGGAGGCAATCAGCCCCAGCATTTT. Translation gives CSARIPGGGGNQPQHF.

CDR3 DNA sequence: TGTGCCAGCAGTGTCGGTTGGCAGGCCTATGGCTACACCTTC. Translating it yields CASSVGWQAYGYTF. V is TRBV2 and J is TRBJ1-2; D is unclear. This CDR3 spans 14 amino acids. The V end lost 4 bases, the J end lost 4 bases, and 13 bases lay between the germline ends. The germline V gene encodes CDR1 SNHLY and CDR2 FYNNEI.

This clonotype was observed once. The chain combines TRBV24-1 with TRBJ1-1; D remains ambiguous. With 5 bases removed from V and 4 bases from J, the gap between germline ends came to 13 bases. Germline V CDR1 and CDR2: KGHDR, SFDVKD. The CDR3 is 14 residues long. In DNA form, the CDR3 reads TGTGCCACCAGTGCTTCGGCCTCAGGCACTGAAGCTTTCTTT. Encoded protein: CATSASASGTEAFF.

V is TRBV5-6 and J is TRBJ2-3; no reliable D call. The length of the CDR3 is 13 residues. Trimming stripped 3 bases from V and 6 bases from J, with 11 bases between. Per the germline V gene, CDR1 is SGHDT and CDR2 is YYEEEE. The CDR3 sequence: CASSSVGSDTQYF. The CDR3 nucleotides read TGTGCCAGCAGCTCGGTCGGATCGGATACGCAGTATTTT.

The rearrangement links TRBV20-1 to TRBJ2-2; TRBD2 matches 8 bases. Germline V gene sequence: CDR1 DFQATT, CDR2 SNEGSKA (reference sequence). V lost 0 bases to trimming and J lost 6 bases; unmatched junction nucleotides: 0. The CDR3 has 13 amino acids. The CDR3 DNA sequence: TGCAGTGCTAGAGACGGGGGGGCCGGGGAGCTGTTTTTT. This codes for CSARDGGAGELFF.

The chain is built from TRBV30 and TRBJ1-4, with D possibly matching TRBD1 (5 bases). This CDR3 is built from 14 residues. V dropped 1 base and J dropped 8 bases, with 14 bases sitting between them. CDR1 is GTSNPN and CDR2 is SVGIG in the germline V gene (reference sequence). This CDR3 reads CAWSGDRGYEKLFF. The CDR3 DNA sequence: TGTGCCTGGAGTGGGGACCGAGGGTACGAAAAACTGTTTTTT. The complete variable domain, with remaining parts taken from reference TRBV30 and TRBJ1-4, reads SQTIHQWPATLVQPVGSPLSLECTVEGTSNPNLYWYRQAAGRGLQLLFYSVGIGQISSEVPQNLSASRPQDRQFILSSKKLLLSDSGFYLCAWSGDRGYEKLFFGSGTQLSVL.

V is TRBV4-3 and J is TRBJ1-1; TRBD1 matches at 7 bases. The CDR3 sequence is 12 residues long. V was pared by 8 bases and J by 5 bases, with 5 bases of the junction left unmatched. Germline values: CDR1 LGHNA, CDR2 YSLEER. CDR3 nucleotide sequence: TGCGCCAGCGCGAACAGGGGAACTGAAGCTTTCTTT. This encodes CASANRGTEAFF.

The chain links TRBV20-1 to TRBJ2-3; D unclear. In germline, CDR1 is DFQATT, CDR2 SNEGSKA (reference sequence). CDR3 length equals 12 residues. The V gene lost 7 bases and the J gene lost 4 bases, with 12 bases spanning the gap. CDR3 sequence (DNA): TGCAGTGTGGACCAGAGAGCAGATACGCAGTATTTT. Translation gives CSVDQRADTQYF.

The chain links TRBV7-8 to TRBJ2-7; D possibly uses TRBD1 or TRBD2 (5 bases each). The ends were cut back, 2 bases at V and 1 base at J, with 18 bases in the middle. The CDR3 totals 17 residues. Germline V gene data show CDR1 as SGHVS and CDR2 as FQNEAQ. The CDR3 bases are TGTGCCAGCAGCTTAAACCGGGACCGGATCCTTTCCTACGAGCAGTACTTC. The encoded protein is CASSLNRDRILSYEQYF.

The chain is built from TRBV6-5 and TRBJ2-5; 7 bases are shared with TRBD2. The V gene's germline CDR1 is MNHEY and CDR2 SVGAGI. Unmatched junction bases numbered 9, after V lost 4 bases and J lost 13 bases. The CDR3 covers 12 residues. CDR3 loop: CASSFGRGVWYF. The CDR3 DNA reads TGTGCCAGCAGTTTCGGTCGGGGGGTGTGGTACTTC.

V is TRBV29-1 and J is TRBJ2-1; TRBD2 matches at 7 bases. V shed 4 bases and J 9 bases; nucleotides not matched to a gene: 6. Germline V gene data show CDR1 as SQVTM and CDR2 as ANQGSEA. This CDR3 has 12 amino acids. This CDR3 reads CSVAAGVVEQFF. DNA of the CDR3: TGCAGCGTTGCGGCGGGAGTTGTTGAGCAGTTCTTC.

The chain couples TRBV29-1 to TRBJ2-7; TRBD2 agrees at 10 bases. J lost 5 bases, V lost 6 bases, and 7 bases had no gene match. Germline V gene sequence: CDR1 SQVTM, CDR2 ANQGSEA. The CDR3 runs 13 residues. The CDR3, as DNA: TGCAGCGTAGTTTCTAGCGGGAGTCACGAGCAGTACTTC. It codes for CSVVSSGSHEQYF.

V usage is TRBV24-1 and J usage is TRBJ2-5, with 7 bases matching TRBD1. The germline CDR1 and CDR2 sequences are KGHDR and SFDVKD. Trimming removed 5 bases from V and 6 bases from J; junction bases left unmatched: 11. The length of the CDR3 is 15 residues. The CDR3 sequence is CATSGNEGAHQTQYF. In nucleotides, the CDR3 is TGTGCCACCAGTGGGAACGAGGGGGCTCACCAGACCCAGTACTTC.